This entry lists 22 T cell receptor beta chains sequenced from one sample in a study of human T cells and chemical hapten exposure. Time point here: pre-sensitization, week 0. As for treatment: therapeutic diphenylcyclopropenone sensitization with weekly scalp DPC. In TCRdb, the RACE reads were re-called with MiXCR into one record per CDR3 protein. The sample gives approximately 100,000 distinct CDR3 sequences, around 12% of which show up once; about 1.6% is in the top ten. This specimen consisted of whole blood, obtained in connection with sensitization to the hapten diphenylcyclopropenone (DPC). The receptors come from a woman in her forties or fifties with alopecia areata. Some clones in this sample may be carry-over from other donors' samples.

In this sample, this clonotype turned up a few times. In DNA, the CDR3 is TGCAGTGCTAGACTGGAGACAGGCCGTGCCGGCTATGGCTACACCTTC. It is translated as CSARLETGRAGYGYTF. The V gene is TRBV20-1, the J gene TRBJ1-2; TRBD1 might be the D (6 bases). This CDR3 is built from 16 residues. From germline, CDR1 is DFQATT and CDR2 SNEGSKA (reference sequence). The V end lost 2 bases, the J end lost 4 bases, and 20 bases lay between the germline ends.

V is TRBV9 and J is TRBJ1-1, with a tentative D call TRBD1 (5 bases). V lost 0 bases and J lost 8, with 17 bases in between. The CDR3 contains 15 residues. Germline assignment: CDR1 SGDLS and CDR2 YYNGEE. CDR3 region: CASSVAGTGNAEAFF. CDR3 coding DNA: TGTGCCAGCAGCGTAGCTGGGACTGGGAATGCGGAAGCTTTCTTT. Full variable domain (rest looked up from reference TRBV9 and TRBJ1-1): DSGVTQTPKHLITATGQRVTLRCSPRSGDLSVYWYQQSLDQGLQFLIQYYNGEERAKGNILERFSAQQFPDLHSELNLSSLELGDSALYFCASSVAGTGNAEAFFGQGTRLTVV.

This clonotype was observed a handful of times. The chain carries TRBV3-1 and TRBJ1-3, with unresolved D. Germline lookup yields CDR1 LGHDT and CDR2 YNNKEL (reference sequence). Trimming took 1 base from V and 6 from J, leaving 4 bases between them. The CDR3 has 12 residues. This chain's CDR3 is CASSQVLNTIYF. CDR3 DNA: TGTGCCAGCAGCCAAGTTTTAAACACCATATATTTT.

The chain combines TRBV28 with TRBJ1-3; 10 bases agree with TRBD1. Germline V CDR1 and CDR2: MDHEN, SYDVKM. V shed 4 bases and J 3 bases; nucleotides not matched to a gene: 6. The CDR3 totals 16 residues. CDR3 residues: CASSSPGTGDGNTIYF. CDR3 DNA: TGTGCCAGCAGTTCGCCCGGGACAGGGGATGGAAACACCATATATTTT.

This chain uses TRBV7-2 with TRBJ1-1; TRBD1 is a possible D gene (6 bases). The CDR3 covers 12 residues. V shed 1 base and J shed 10 bases, with 10 bases lying between them. The germline V gene has CDR1 SGHTA and CDR2 FQGNSA. CDR3 sequence (DNA): TGTGCCAGCAGCTTAGTCACAGGGCGAGCTTTCTTT. Translation gives CASSLVTGRAFF.

The chain links TRBV9 to TRBJ2-2; D might be TRBD1 (6 bases). The V and J ends lost 3 bases and 1 base respectively, with 10 bases between them. There are 15 residues in the CDR3. Germline V gene data show CDR1 as SGDLS and CDR2 as YYNGEE. CDR3 nucleotides: TGTGCCAGCAGCGCCAGGGGAAAGAACACCGGGGAGCTGTTTTTT. Its protein is CASSARGKNTGELFF.

This clonotype was recorded a few times. The V and J genes are TRBV18 and TRBJ2-7; D is perhaps TRBD1 (5 bases). V lost 2 bases to trimming and J lost 4 bases, with 15 bases between them. Germline assignment: CDR1 KGHSH and CDR2 LQKENI. This CDR3 has 15 residues. In DNA form, the CDR3 reads TGTGCCAGCTCACCAGAATCACGTAGGGGTTACGAGCAGTACTTC. Its translation is CASSPESRRGYEQYF.

The V gene is TRBV5-1, the J gene TRBJ2-3; a weak D match, TRBD1 (6 bases). Germline assignment: CDR1 SGHRS and CDR2 YFSETQ. The CDR3 runs 16 residues. V lost 4 bases, J lost 2 bases, and 17 bases lay in between. The CDR3 sequence: CASSPGTQINTDTQYF. CDR3 DNA sequence: TGCGCCAGCAGCCCCGGGACACAGATTAACACAGATACGCAGTATTTT.

The sample holds a few counts of this clonotype. The J gene is TRBJ1-1, the V gene TRBV7-9; D is perhaps TRBD1 (5 bases). The CDR3 runs to 15 residues. Germline V gene data show CDR1 as SEHNR and CDR2 as FQNEAQ (reference sequence). Trimming took off 3 bases at V and 1 base at J, with 12 bases between the two ends. CDR3 sequence reads: CASSFSEGRNTEAFF. The CDR3 DNA reads TGTGCCAGCAGCTTCTCCGAGGGACGGAACACTGAAGCTTTCTTT.

This chain connects TRBV5-4 to TRBJ1-5, with a tentative D call TRBD1 (5 bases). With 0 bases removed from V and 1 base from J, the gap between germline ends came to 8 bases. Germline lookup yields CDR1 SGHNT and CDR2 YYREEE (reference sequence). The CDR3 runs to 15 residues. CDR3 DNA sequence: TGTGCCAGCAGCTTGGGGGCAGGGAGCAATCAGCCCCAGCATTTT. Its protein product is CASSLGAGSNQPQHF.

This clonotype was seen at least ten times. The chain uses TRBV19 and TRBJ1-5; TRBD1 aligns across 7 bases. Germline loops: CDR1 LNHDA, CDR2 SQIVND (reference sequence). V was clipped by 9 bases and J by 5 bases; unmatched bases: 13. This CDR3 is 15 amino acids long. The CDR3 nucleotides read TGTGCCAGCAAAACTCTGACAGGGCCCTATCAGCCCCAGCATTTT. Its translation: CASKTLTGPYQPQHF.

The chain links TRBV10-3 to TRBJ1-3; D remains unclear. CDR3 length: 16 amino acids. Germline V lookup: CDR1 ENHRY, CDR2 SYGVKD. V was shortened by 0 bases and J by 0 bases, with 9 bases between the two germline ends. Here the CDR3 DNA reads TGTGCCATCAGTGAGTCGGGAGCCAGCTCTGGAAACACCATATATTTT. Its protein product is CAISESGASSGNTIYF.

This clonotype has at least ten counts. The chain combines TRBV28 with TRBJ2-7; D is unclear. CDR3 length equals 13 residues. V shed 1 base and J shed 5 bases, with 9 bases lying between them. In germline, CDR1 is MDHEN, CDR2 SYDVKM. The CDR3 sequence: CASSLLARDEQYF. CDR3 bases: TGTGCCAGCAGTTTATTGGCCCGGGACGAGCAGTACTTC.

In its sample, this clonotype was seen a few times. The chain joins TRBV5-4 to TRBJ2-5; D is undetermined. This CDR3 comprises 13 residues. The germline V gene encodes CDR1 SGHNT and CDR2 YYREEE (reference sequence). V lost 6 bases and J 0 bases, leaving 9 bases between the germline ends. Here the CDR3 DNA reads TGTGCCAGCACCTCAGAGTACCAAGAGACCCAGTACTTC. It encodes CASTSEYQETQYF.

Many counts were recorded for this clonotype. J is TRBJ1-5 and V is TRBV7-9; the D gene is possibly TRBD1 (6 bases). Germline CDR1 reads SEHNR; CDR2 reads FQNEAQ (reference sequence). The germline V and J ends were trimmed by 5 bases and 3 bases, with 8 bases remaining between them. This CDR3 spans 13 amino acids. As DNA, the CDR3 is TGTGCCAGCAGCCGGACAGTCAATCAGCCCCAGCATTTT. As protein: CASSRTVNQPQHF.

This clonotype was seen a few times. The rearrangement links TRBV6-1 to TRBJ2-1; 11 bases are shared with TRBD2. V gave up 5 bases and J gave up 9 bases; unmatched junction bases: 15. The germline CDR1 and CDR2 sequences are MNHNS and SASEGT. The CDR3 length is 17 residues. CDR3 DNA sequence: TGTGCCAGCAGTTCTGTAGCGGGAGGGTTTTCCTTATCTGAGCAGTTCTTC. It is translated as CASSSVAGGFSLSEQFF.

Many counts were recorded for this clonotype. The rearrangement joins TRBV6-1 to TRBJ1-3; 8 positions agree with TRBD1. CDR3 length: 14 residues. Germline V lookup: CDR1 MNHNS, CDR2 SASEGT. The V gene end was trimmed by 11 bases and the J gene end by 3 bases; junction bases not matched to a gene: 9. The CDR3 nucleotides are TGTGCCGCCTGCCAGGGGGCCGATGGAAACACCATATATTTT. Its protein is CAACQGADGNTIYF.

This clonotype has only a few counts. This sequence joins TRBV6-5 and TRBJ1-6, with 10 bases fitting TRBD1. This CDR3 has 14 residues. Germline V gene sequence: CDR1 MNHEY, CDR2 SVGAGI. J gave up 8 bases and V 6 bases, and 4 bases lay outside the gene matches. The CDR3 is CASRRDRGDSPLHF. As DNA, the CDR3 is TGTGCCAGCAGGCGGGACAGGGGAGATTCACCCCTCCACTTT.

The V call is TRBV7-6, the J call TRBJ1-1, with 7 bases fitting TRBD1. V dropped 6 bases and J dropped 5; count of bases not matched to a gene: 12. Per germline, CDR1 SGHVS and CDR2 FNYEAQ. The CDR3 has 15 residues. This chain's CDR3 is CASRPQTGAGTEAFF. The DNA of the CDR3 is TGTGCCAGCAGACCCCAAACAGGGGCGGGAACTGAAGCTTTCTTT.

This clonotype came up many times. This chain links TRBV4-3 with TRBJ1-1; TRBD1 aligns across 9 bases. Germline loops: CDR1 LGHNA, CDR2 YSLEER. V gave up 3 bases and J gave up 1 base; unmatched junction bases: 6. This CDR3 has 16 residues. The CDR3 bases are TGCGCCAGCAGCCAGCGACAGGGGGTCCCGAACACTGAAGCTTTCTTT. Protein: CASSQRQGVPNTEAFF.

The CDR3 DNA reads TGCAGTGCAAGGGACCCAACGGTCCCCTACGAGCAGTACTTC. Translating gives CSARDPTVPYEQYF. The V and J genes are TRBV20-1 and TRBJ2-7; D tentatively fits TRBD1 or TRBD2 (5 bases each). The CDR3 sequence is 14 residues long. The V end was cut by 6 bases, the J end by 2 bases, with 17 bases between. The germline CDR1 and CDR2 sequences are DFQATT and SNEGSKA (reference sequence).

This clonotype was seen ten or more times. The rearrangement links TRBV20-1 to TRBJ2-7; 12 positions agree with TRBD1. Germline V gives CDR1 DFQATT, CDR2 SNEGSKA (reference sequence). This CDR3 comprises 16 residues. After removal of 1 base from V and 3 bases from J, the junction contained 7 bases not matched to a gene. The CDR3 is CSARATGTGGRYEQYF. DNA of the CDR3: TGCAGTGCTAGAGCTACTGGGACAGGGGGCCGCTACGAGCAGTACTTC.